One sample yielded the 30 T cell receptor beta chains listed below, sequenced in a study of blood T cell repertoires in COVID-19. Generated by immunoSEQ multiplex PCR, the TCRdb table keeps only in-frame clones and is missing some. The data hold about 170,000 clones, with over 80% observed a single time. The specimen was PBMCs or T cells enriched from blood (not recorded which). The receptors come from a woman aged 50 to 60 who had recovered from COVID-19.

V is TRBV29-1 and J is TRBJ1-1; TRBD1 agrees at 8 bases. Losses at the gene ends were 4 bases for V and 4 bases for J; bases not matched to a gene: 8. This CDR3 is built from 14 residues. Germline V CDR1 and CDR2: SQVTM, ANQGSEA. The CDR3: CSVGGSDRATEAFF. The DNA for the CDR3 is TGCAGCGTTGGAGGCTCGGACAGGGCCACTGAAGCTTTCTTT.

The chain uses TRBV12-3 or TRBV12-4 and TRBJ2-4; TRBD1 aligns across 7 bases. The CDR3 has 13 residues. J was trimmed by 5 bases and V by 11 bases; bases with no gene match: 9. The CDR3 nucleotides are TGTGCCTCCCACCTAGGGGGCCAAAACATTCAGTACTTC. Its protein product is CASHLGGQNIQYF.

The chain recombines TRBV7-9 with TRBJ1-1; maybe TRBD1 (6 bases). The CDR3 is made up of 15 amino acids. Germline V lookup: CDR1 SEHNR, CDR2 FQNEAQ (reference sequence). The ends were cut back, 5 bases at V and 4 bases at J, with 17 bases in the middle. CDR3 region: CASSVQGKGPTEAFF. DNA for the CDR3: TGTGCCAGCAGCGTACAGGGCAAGGGGCCCACTGAAGCTTTCTTT.

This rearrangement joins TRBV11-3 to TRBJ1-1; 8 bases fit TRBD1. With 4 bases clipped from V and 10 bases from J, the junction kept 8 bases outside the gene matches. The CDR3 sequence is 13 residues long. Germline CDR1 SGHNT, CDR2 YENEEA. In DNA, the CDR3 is TGTGCCAGCAGCTACACACAGGGGGTGCGAGCTTTCTTT. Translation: CASSYTQGVRAFF.

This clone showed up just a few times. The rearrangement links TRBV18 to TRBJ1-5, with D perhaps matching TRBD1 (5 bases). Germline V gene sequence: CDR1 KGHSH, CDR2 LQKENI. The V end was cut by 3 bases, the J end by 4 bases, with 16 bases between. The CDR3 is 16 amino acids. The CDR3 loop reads CASSPQGGATNQPQHF. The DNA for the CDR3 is TGTGCCAGCTCACCCCAGGGCGGGGCGACGAATCAGCCCCAGCATTTT.

This CDR3 reads CASSYGYGYTF. CDR3 nucleotide sequence: TGTGCCAGCAGTTACGGCTATGGCTACACCTTC. The chain is built from TRBV28 and TRBJ1-2; D gene unclear. Trimming stripped 4 bases from V and 4 bases from J, with 4 bases between. The CDR3 is 11 amino acids. Germline assignment: CDR1 MDHEN and CDR2 SYDVKM.

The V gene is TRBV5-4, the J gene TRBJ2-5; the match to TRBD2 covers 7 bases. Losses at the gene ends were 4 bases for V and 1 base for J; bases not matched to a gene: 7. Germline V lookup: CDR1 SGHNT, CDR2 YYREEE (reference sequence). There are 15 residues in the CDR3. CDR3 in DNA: TGTGCCAGCAGCCCCCCAGCTAGCGGCCAAGAGACCCAGTACTTC. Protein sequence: CASSPPASGQETQYF.

CDR3 coding DNA: TGTGCCAGCAGTCCCCGGGACAGGGGATTTCATGAAAAACTGTTTTTT. As protein: CASSPRDRGFHEKLFF. The chain combines TRBV6-6 with TRBJ1-4, with 10 bases matching TRBD1. The CDR3 is 16 amino acids. With 5 bases clipped from V and 6 bases from J, the junction kept 9 bases outside the gene matches. Germline V gene lookup returns CDR1 MNHNY and CDR2 SVGAGI (reference sequence).

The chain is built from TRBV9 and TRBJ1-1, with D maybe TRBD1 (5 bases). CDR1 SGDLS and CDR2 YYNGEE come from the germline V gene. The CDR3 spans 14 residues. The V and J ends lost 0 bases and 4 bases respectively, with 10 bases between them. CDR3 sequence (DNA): TGTGCCAGCAGCGTAGGCGGGGCACTCACTGAAGCTTTCTTT. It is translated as CASSVGGALTEAFF.

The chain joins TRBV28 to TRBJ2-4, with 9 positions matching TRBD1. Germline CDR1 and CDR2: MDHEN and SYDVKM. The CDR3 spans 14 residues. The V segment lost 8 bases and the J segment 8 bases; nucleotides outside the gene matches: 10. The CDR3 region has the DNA TGTGCCAGCTGCTCGGGACAGGGTACGGACATTCAGTACTTC. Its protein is CASCSGQGTDIQYF.

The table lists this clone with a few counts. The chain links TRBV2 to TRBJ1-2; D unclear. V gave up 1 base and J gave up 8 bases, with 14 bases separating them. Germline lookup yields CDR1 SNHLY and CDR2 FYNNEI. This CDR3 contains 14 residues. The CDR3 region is CASSEDGMTGGYTF. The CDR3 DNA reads TGTGCCAGCAGTGAAGACGGGATGACCGGGGGCTACACCTTC. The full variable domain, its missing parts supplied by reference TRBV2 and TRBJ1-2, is EPEVTQTPSHQVTQMGQEVILRCVPISNHLYFYWYRQILGQKVEFLVSFYNNEISEKSEIFDDQFSVERPDGSNFTLKIRSTKLEDSAMYFCASSEDGMTGGYTFGSGTRLTVV.

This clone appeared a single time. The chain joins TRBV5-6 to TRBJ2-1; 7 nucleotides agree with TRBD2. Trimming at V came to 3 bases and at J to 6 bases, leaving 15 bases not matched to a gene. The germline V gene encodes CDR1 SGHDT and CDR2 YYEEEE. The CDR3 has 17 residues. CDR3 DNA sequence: TGTGCCAGCAGCTCGCGAGCGGGGCAGCTAATTTTCAATGAGCAGTTCTTC. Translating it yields CASSSRAGQLIFNEQFF. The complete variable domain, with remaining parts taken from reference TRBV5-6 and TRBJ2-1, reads DAGVTQSPTHLIKTRGQQVTLRCSPKSGHDTVSWYQQALGQGPQFIFQYYEEEERQRGNFPDRFSGHQFPNYSSELNVNALLLGDSALYLCASSSRAGQLIFNEQFFGPGTRLTVL.

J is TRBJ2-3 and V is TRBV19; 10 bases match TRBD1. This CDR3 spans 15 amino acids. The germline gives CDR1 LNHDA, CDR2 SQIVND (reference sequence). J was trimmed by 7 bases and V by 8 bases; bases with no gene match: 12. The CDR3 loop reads CASDTGTGVGHTQYF. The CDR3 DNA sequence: TGTGCCAGTGATACCGGGACAGGGGTGGGGCATACGCAGTATTTT.

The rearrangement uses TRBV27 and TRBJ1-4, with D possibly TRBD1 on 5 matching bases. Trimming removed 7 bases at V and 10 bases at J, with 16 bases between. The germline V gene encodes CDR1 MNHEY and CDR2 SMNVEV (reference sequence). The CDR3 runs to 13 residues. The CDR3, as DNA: TGTGCCAGCAAAAACTTCGATCAGGGAAAACTGTTTTTT. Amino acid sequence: CASKNFDQGKLFF.

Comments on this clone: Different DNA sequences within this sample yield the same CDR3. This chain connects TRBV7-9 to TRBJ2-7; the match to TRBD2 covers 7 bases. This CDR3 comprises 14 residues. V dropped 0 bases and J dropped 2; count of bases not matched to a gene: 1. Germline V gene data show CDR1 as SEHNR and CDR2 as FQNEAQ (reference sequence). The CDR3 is CASSLAGGPYEQYV. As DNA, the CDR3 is TGTGCCAGCAGCTTAGCGGGAGGGCCCTACGAGCAGTACGTC.

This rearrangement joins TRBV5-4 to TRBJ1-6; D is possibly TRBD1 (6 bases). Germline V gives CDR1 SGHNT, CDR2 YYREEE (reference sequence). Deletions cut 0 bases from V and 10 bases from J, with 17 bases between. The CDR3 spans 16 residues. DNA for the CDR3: TGTGCCAGCAGCTTGGGGTCGGGGGGGCTTGGCTCACCCCTCCACTTT. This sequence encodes CASSLGSGGLGSPLHF. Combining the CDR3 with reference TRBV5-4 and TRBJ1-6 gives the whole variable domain ETGVTQSPTHLIKTRGQQVTLRCSSQSGHNTVSWYQQALGQGPQFIFQYYREEENGRGNFPPRFSGLQFPNYSSELNVNALELDDSALYLCASSLGSGGLGSPLHFGNGTRLTVT.

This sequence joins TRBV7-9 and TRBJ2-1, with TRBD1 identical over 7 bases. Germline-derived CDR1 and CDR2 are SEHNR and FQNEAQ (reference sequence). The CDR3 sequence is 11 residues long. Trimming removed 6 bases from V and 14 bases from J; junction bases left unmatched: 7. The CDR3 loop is CASSNTGDEFF. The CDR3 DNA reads TGTGCCAGCAGTAACACAGGGGACGAGTTCTTC.

The CDR3 bases are TGCGCCAGCAGCTCCAGGACTAGCGGTGACATTCAGTACTTC. Translating it yields CASSSRTSGDIQYF. The chain employs TRBV5-1 and TRBJ2-4; 10 bases match TRBD2. The germline V gene has CDR1 SGHRS and CDR2 YFSETQ. The CDR3 consists of 14 residues. The V gene end was trimmed by 3 bases and the J gene end by 8 bases; junction bases not matched to a gene: 5.

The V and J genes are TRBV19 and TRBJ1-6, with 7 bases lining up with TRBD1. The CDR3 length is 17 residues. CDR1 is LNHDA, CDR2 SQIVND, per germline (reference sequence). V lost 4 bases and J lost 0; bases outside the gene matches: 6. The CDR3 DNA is TGTGCCAGTAGTACCCGGACAGGAAACTCCTATAATTCACCCCTCCACTTT. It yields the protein CASSTRTGNSYNSPLHF.

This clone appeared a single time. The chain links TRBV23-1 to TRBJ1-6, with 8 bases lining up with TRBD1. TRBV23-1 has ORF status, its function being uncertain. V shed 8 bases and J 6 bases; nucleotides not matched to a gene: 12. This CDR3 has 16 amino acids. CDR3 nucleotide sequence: TGCGCCAGCGTCCTGGGGCAGGGGGCGTTTAATTCACCCCTCCACTTT. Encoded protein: CASVLGQGAFNSPLHF.

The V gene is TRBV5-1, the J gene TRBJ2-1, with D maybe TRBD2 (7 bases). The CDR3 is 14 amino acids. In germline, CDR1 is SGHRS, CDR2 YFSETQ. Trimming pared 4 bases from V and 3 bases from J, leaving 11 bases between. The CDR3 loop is CASSPGGGYNEQFF. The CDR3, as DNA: TGCGCCAGCAGCCCGGGGGGCGGCTACAATGAGCAGTTCTTC.

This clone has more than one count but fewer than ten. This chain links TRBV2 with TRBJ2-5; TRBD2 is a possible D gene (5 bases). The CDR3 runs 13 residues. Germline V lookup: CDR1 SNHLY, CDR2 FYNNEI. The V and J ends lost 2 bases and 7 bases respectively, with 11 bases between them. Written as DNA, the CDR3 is TGTGCCAGCAGTGAATCCCTCCGGGGGACCCAGTACTTC. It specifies CASSESLRGTQYF.

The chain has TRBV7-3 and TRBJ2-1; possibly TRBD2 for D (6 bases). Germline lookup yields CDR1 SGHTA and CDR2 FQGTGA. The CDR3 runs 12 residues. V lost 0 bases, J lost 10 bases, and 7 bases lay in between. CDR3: CASSLTSGEQFF. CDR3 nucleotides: TGTGCCAGCAGCTTAACTAGCGGCGAGCAGTTCTTC.

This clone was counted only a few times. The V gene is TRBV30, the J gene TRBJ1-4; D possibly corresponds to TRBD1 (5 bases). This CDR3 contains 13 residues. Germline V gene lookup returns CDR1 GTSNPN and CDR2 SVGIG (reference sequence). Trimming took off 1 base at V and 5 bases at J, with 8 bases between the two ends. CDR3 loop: CAWSAQVNEKLFF. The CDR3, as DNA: TGTGCCTGGAGTGCACAGGTAAATGAAAAACTGTTTTTT.

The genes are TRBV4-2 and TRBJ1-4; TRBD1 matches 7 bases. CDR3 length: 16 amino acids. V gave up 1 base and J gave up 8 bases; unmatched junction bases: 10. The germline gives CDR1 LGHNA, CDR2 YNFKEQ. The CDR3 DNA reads TGTGCCAGCAGCCAAGGGTTCGACAGGGAGAGCGAAAAACTGTTTTTT. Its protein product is CASSQGFDRESEKLFF.

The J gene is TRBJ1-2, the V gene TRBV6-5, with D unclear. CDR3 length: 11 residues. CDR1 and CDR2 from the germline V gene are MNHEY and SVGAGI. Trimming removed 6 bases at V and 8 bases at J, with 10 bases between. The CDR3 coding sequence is TGTGCCAGCAGGTCGGTGAAAGGCTACACCTTC. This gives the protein CASRSVKGYTF.

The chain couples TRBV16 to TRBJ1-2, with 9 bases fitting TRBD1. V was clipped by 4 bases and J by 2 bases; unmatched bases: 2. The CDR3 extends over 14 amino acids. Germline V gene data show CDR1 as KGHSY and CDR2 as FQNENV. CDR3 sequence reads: CASSPTGGNYGYTF. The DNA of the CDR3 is TGTGCCAGCAGCCCGACAGGGGGGAACTATGGCTACACCTTC. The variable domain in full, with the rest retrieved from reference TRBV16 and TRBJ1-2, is GEEVAQTPKHLVRGEGQKAKLYCAPIKGHSYVFWYQQVLKNEFKFLISFQNENVFDETGMPKERFSAKCLPNSPCSLEIQATKLEDSAVYFCASSPTGGNYGYTFGSGTRLTVV.

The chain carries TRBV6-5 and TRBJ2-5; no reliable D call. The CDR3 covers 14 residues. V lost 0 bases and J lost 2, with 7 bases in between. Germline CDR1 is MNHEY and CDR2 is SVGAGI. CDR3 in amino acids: CASSYSATQETQYF. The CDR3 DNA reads TGTGCCAGCAGTTACTCAGCGACTCAAGAGACCCAGTACTTC.

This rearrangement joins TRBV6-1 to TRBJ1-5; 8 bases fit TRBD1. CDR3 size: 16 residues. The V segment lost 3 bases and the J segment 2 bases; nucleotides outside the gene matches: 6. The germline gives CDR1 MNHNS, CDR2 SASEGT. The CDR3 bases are TGTGCCAGCAGTGACCCGGACAGGGTTGGCAATCAGCCCCAGCATTTT. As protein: CASSDPDRVGNQPQHF.

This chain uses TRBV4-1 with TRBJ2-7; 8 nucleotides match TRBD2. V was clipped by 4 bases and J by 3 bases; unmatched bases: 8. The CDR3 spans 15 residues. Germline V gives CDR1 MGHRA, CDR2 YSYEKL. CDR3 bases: TGCGCCAGCAGCCCCGCTACGAGCGGGGGCTACGAGCAGTACGTC. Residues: CASSPATSGGYEQYV.